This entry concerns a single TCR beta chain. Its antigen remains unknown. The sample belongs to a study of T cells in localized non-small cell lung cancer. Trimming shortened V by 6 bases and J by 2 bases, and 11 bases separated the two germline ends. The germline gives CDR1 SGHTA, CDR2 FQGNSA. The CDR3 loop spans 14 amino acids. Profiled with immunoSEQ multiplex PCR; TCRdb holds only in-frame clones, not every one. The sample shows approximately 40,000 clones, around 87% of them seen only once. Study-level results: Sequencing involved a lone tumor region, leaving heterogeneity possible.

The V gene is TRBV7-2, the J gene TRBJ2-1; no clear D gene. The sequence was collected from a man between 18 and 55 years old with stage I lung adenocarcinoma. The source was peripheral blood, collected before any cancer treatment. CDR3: CASRAPTTYNEQFF. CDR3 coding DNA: TGTGCCAGCAGGGCGCCTACGACCTACAATGAGCAGTTCTTC.